The 24 T cell receptor beta chains listed next were all sequenced from one sample in a study of CDR3 diversity in severe acne. From the PCR reads, TCRdb called clonotypes with MiXCR, one entry per CDR3 protein. The sample includes around 91,000 distinct CDR3 sequences, 51% seen only once; the top ten take roughly an eighth. Sequenced input: blood. The receptors stem from a male donor in good health, without acne.

The chain uses TRBV27 and TRBJ2-5; a possible D gene is TRBD2 (5 bases). The V gene's germline CDR1 is MNHEY and CDR2 SMNVEV (reference sequence). Trimming pared 5 bases from V and 3 bases from J, leaving 10 bases between. The CDR3 has 13 residues. CDR3 sequence (DNA): TGTGCCAGCAGTGACGGGATTGAAGAGACCCAGTACTTC. Its translation is CASSDGIEETQYF.

The chain is built from TRBV6-5 and TRBJ1-1; tentative D call: TRBD1 (6 bases). CDR3 length: 13 residues. Germline values: CDR1 MNHEY, CDR2 SVGAGI. Trimming left V 6 bases short and J 4 bases short, with 12 bases between. The CDR3 DNA sequence: TGTGCCAGCAGGAGGGGGACGGGCACTGAAGCTTTCTTT. Amino acid sequence: CASRRGTGTEAFF.

The chain combines TRBV7-3 with TRBJ2-5; 9 nucleotides align to TRBD2. The trim removed 4 bases at V and 5 bases at J, leaving 2 bases unmatched. CDR3 length equals 13 residues. Germline loops: CDR1 SGHTA, CDR2 FQGTGA. The DNA of the CDR3 is TGTGCCAGCAGCTCGAGCGGGGGGGAGACCCAGTACTTC. Amino acid sequence: CASSSSGGETQYF. Based on the CDR3 plus reference TRBV7-3 and TRBJ2-5, the full variable domain is GAGVSQTPSNKVTEKGKYVELRCDPISGHTALYWYRQSLGQGPEFLIYFQGTGAADDSGLPNDRFFAVRPEGSVSTLKIQRTERGDSAVYLCASSSSGGETQYFGPGTRLLVL.

This clonotype is large by share. The rearrangement links TRBV7-6 to TRBJ2-1; D is ambiguous. Trimming pared 5 bases from V and 9 bases from J, leaving 8 bases between. The germline V gene encodes CDR1 SGHVS and CDR2 FNYEAQ. The length of the CDR3 is 11 residues. This CDR3 reads CASSPGREQFF. In nucleotides, the CDR3 is TGTGCCAGCAGCCCAGGCCGTGAGCAGTTCTTC.

This chain connects TRBV20-1 to TRBJ2-7; D call uncertain. Germline V gene data show CDR1 as DFQATT and CDR2 as SNEGSKA (reference sequence). The CDR3 consists of 12 residues. Trimming cost V 3 bases and J 4 bases, with 10 bases left between them. The CDR3 DNA reads TGCAGTGCTAGGGTGCTGGAGTACGAGCAGTACTTC. Protein sequence: CSARVLEYEQYF.

The chain recombines TRBV5-1 with TRBJ2-1; 8 nucleotides agree with TRBD2. The CDR3 runs to 15 residues. The junction had 10 bases not matched to a gene; V was cut back by 4 bases and J by 7 bases. CDR1 and CDR2 (germline): SGHRS, YFSETQ. CDR3 bases: TGCGCCAGCAGCGAGGGCGGGACTAGTAGGAATGAGCAGTTCTTC. It specifies CASSEGGTSRNEQFF.

Many counts were recorded for this clonotype. The chain uses TRBV5-1 and TRBJ2-2; 7 bases map to TRBD2. The CDR3 is 18 amino acids. Losses at the gene ends were 1 base for V and 3 bases for J; bases not matched to a gene: 12. The germline V gene encodes CDR1 SGHRS and CDR2 YFSETQ. The CDR3 is CASSLMGLHITDTGELFF. The DNA for the CDR3 is TGCGCCAGCAGCTTGATGGGACTACACATAACCGACACCGGGGAGCTGTTTTTT.

This clonotype was counted between two and nine times. V usage is TRBV2 and J usage is TRBJ1-1, with 8 bases that match TRBD1. This CDR3 is built from 11 residues. V lost 4 bases and J lost 8; bases outside the gene matches: 0. Germline values: CDR1 SNHLY, CDR2 FYNNEI. Written as DNA, the CDR3 is TGTGCCAGCAGTGCAGGGGGCGAAGCTTTCTTT. Encoded protein: CASSAGGEAFF.

This clonotype was counted at least ten times. The rearrangement links TRBV6-5 to TRBJ2-7; unclear D gene. CDR3 length: 12 residues. The V gene lost 4 bases and the J gene lost 2 bases, with 6 bases spanning the gap. Germline values: CDR1 MNHEY, CDR2 SVGAGI. CDR3 protein: CASSSVAYEQYF. The DNA for the CDR3 is TGTGCCAGCAGTTCCGTGGCCTACGAGCAGTACTTC.

In this sample, this clonotype turned up a few times. The V gene is TRBV20-1, the J gene TRBJ1-1; 8 bases are shared with TRBD1. Germline assignment: CDR1 DFQATT and CDR2 SNEGSKA (reference sequence). V gave up 3 bases and J gave up 10 bases; unmatched junction bases: 7. The CDR3 sequence is 12 residues long. The CDR3 bases are TGCAGTGCTAGTGGACAGGGTCCCAGAGCTTTCTTT. Its protein is CSASGQGPRAFF.

This sequence joins TRBV5-5 and TRBJ1-5; 8 bases are a match to TRBD1. This CDR3 contains 18 residues. Germline-derived CDR1 and CDR2 are SGHKS and YYEKEE (reference sequence). After removal of 4 bases from V and 6 bases from J, the junction contained 18 bases not matched to a gene. The CDR3 DNA reads TGTGCCAGCAGCCCGGGGCAGGGGGCGCTCCCGGCGGGTCAGCCCCAGCATTTT. Translating gives CASSPGQGALPAGQPQHF.

This clonotype has at least ten counts. The V and J genes are TRBV15 and TRBJ1-3; D call uncertain. This CDR3 is built from 13 residues. Germline V gene lookup returns CDR1 LNHNV and CDR2 YYDKDF (reference sequence). Trimming shortened V by 4 bases and J by 8 bases, and 12 bases separated the two germline ends. The CDR3 here is CATSNTVEDTIYF. The CDR3 DNA is TGTGCCACCAGCAACACCGTAGAGGACACCATATATTTT. The entire variable domain, with the rest obtained from reference TRBV15 and TRBJ1-3, is as follows: DAMVIQNPRYQVTQFGKPVTLSCSQTLNHNVMYWYQQKSSQAPKLLFHYYDKDFNNEADTPDNFQSRRPNTSFCFLDIRSPGLGDTAMYLCATSNTVEDTIYFGEGSWLTVV.

The chain employs TRBV12-3 or TRBV12-4 and TRBJ2-2; D is undetermined. CDR3 size: 12 residues. V lost 7 bases to trimming and J lost 8 bases, with 11 bases between them. Here the CDR3 DNA reads TGTGCCAGCATCCCCACCGGGGGGGAGCTGTTTTTT. This codes for CASIPTGGELFF.

This clonotype ranks as medium-sized. V gene TRBV6-5 combines with J gene TRBJ2-7; D remains unclear. V was cut by 5 bases and J by 0 bases, with 8 bases left in between. This CDR3 has 13 residues. The V gene's germline CDR1 is MNHEY and CDR2 SVGAGI. This chain's CDR3 is CASSQWRSYEQYF. Here the CDR3 DNA reads TGTGCCAGCAGTCAATGGCGCTCCTACGAGCAGTACTTC.

Only a few counts were recorded for this clonotype. This sequence joins TRBV20-1 and TRBJ2-7; 15 nucleotides agree with TRBD2. This CDR3 contains 15 residues. The junction had 5 bases not matched to a gene; V was cut back by 5 bases and J by 3 bases. Germline CDR1 reads DFQATT; CDR2 reads SNEGSKA (reference sequence). CDR3 amino acids: CSAGLAGGALYEQYF. For the CDR3, the DNA is TGCAGTGCTGGACTAGCGGGGGGGGCCCTCTACGAGCAGTACTTC.

This clonotype was seen at least ten times. The chain employs TRBV10-3 and TRBJ2-4; 10 bases are a match to TRBD1. The CDR3 sequence is 14 residues long. Per the germline V gene, CDR1 is ENHRY and CDR2 is SYGVKD. This CDR3 reads CADRGREAKNIQYF. The CDR3 bases are TGTGCAGACAGGGGGCGCGAAGCCAAAAACATTCAGTACTTC.

There are a few counts of this clonotype. The V and J genes are TRBV29-1 and TRBJ1-2; D uncertain. The CDR3 length is 12 residues. The germline V and J ends were trimmed by 4 bases and 1 base, with 7 bases remaining between them. Germline V gene lookup returns CDR1 SQVTM and CDR2 ANQGSEA. CDR3 sequence (DNA): TGCAGCGTTGTTCTGGATAACTATGGCTACACCTTC. Translating gives CSVVLDNYGYTF.

The chain recombines TRBV6-9 with TRBJ1-1, with D tentatively TRBD1 (6 bases). The CDR3 runs 16 residues. Trimming cost V 5 bases and J 5 bases, with 21 bases left between them. Germline-derived CDR1 and CDR2 are MNHGY and SVAAGI. This CDR3 reads CASSETLQGRSTEAFF. The CDR3 DNA sequence: TGTGCCAGCAGTGAAACCCTCCAGGGGAGGAGTACTGAAGCTTTCTTT.

For this clonotype: Relative to the germline gene, one junction end is altered; a read error may explain this. The CDR3 sequence is CSARGNIGGDRGYAF. CDR3 in DNA: TGCAGCGCTAGAGGCAATATCGGAGGGGATAGGGGCTACGCCTTC. The chain recombines TRBV20-1 with TRBJ1-2, with TRBD1 as a possible D gene (5 bases). Germline V gene lookup returns CDR1 DFQATT and CDR2 SNEGSKA (reference sequence). This CDR3 spans 15 amino acids.

The V gene is TRBV29-1, the J gene TRBJ1-4; the match to TRBD1 covers 7 bases. Germline CDR1 SQVTM, CDR2 ANQGSEA. CDR3 length: 12 amino acids. CDR3 sequence (DNA): TGCGCCTTCGCGGAGGGGGCTGAAAAACTGTTTTTT. Residues: CAFAEGAEKLFF.

This rearrangement joins TRBV9 to TRBJ2-7, with 8 bases matching TRBD2. V was clipped by 0 bases and J by 4 bases; unmatched bases: 6. CDR1 SGDLS and CDR2 YYNGEE come from the germline V gene. The CDR3 consists of 15 residues. The CDR3 reads CASSVAGGPDYEQYF. CDR3 in DNA: TGTGCCAGCAGCGTAGCGGGAGGGCCCGATTACGAGCAGTACTTC.

This clonotype was counted between two and nine times. The chain uses TRBV7-3 and TRBJ1-2; D possibly corresponds to TRBD1 (5 bases). There are 15 residues in the CDR3. CDR1 and CDR2 from the germline V gene are SGHTA and FQGTGA. Trimming shortened V by 5 bases and J by 2 bases, and 15 bases separated the two germline ends. The CDR3 DNA is TGTGCCAGCAGCCCCCTATCGGGGCAGAACTATGGCTACACCTTC. Its translation is CASSPLSGQNYGYTF. Full variable domain (missing parts from reference TRBV7-3 and TRBJ1-2): GAGVSQTPSNKVTEKGKYVELRCDPISGHTALYWYRQSLGQGPEFLIYFQGTGAADDSGLPNDRFFAVRPEGSVSTLKIQRTERGDSAVYLCASSPLSGQNYGYTFGSGTRLTVV.

In this sample, this clonotype turned up once. The gene calls are TRBV7-9 and TRBJ1-1; D is uncertain. The CDR3 has 13 amino acids. Germline V CDR1 and CDR2: SEHNR, FQNEAQ (reference sequence). The ends were cut back, 5 bases at V and 3 bases at J, with 10 bases in the middle. DNA for the CDR3: TGTGCCAGCAGCCCCGGGCGGGACACTGAAGCTTTCTTT. Translation: CASSPGRDTEAFF.

This clonotype was detected ten times or more. The chain is built from TRBV2 and TRBJ1-6; 8 bases map to TRBD1. J gave up 3 bases and V 8 bases, and 9 bases lay outside the gene matches. The CDR3 length is 16 residues. Germline lookup yields CDR1 SNHLY and CDR2 FYNNEI. For the CDR3, the DNA is TGTGCCAGCTCCCCGGACAGGGAGGTCTATAATTCACCCCTCCACTTT. Protein product: CASSPDREVYNSPLHF.